The present TCR beta chain was sequenced within a study of control samples from healthy donors and cancer patients. The repertoire was sequenced with immunoSEQ multiplex PCR; TCRdb's copy has only in-frame clones and lacks some. The sample yields roughly 86,000 clones, roughly 89% seen once. CDR3 length: 15 amino acids. The ends were cut back, 5 bases at V and 1 base at J, with 9 bases in the middle. CDR1 and CDR2 (germline): LNHDA, SQIVND (reference sequence). The clonotype was recovered from a man aged 25 to 45 in good health. The gene calls are TRBV19 and TRBJ1-6; D not resolved. Material: blood. CDR3 loop: CASSLESSYNSPLHF. For the CDR3, the DNA is TGTGCCAGTAGTTTGGAGAGTTCCTATAATTCACCCCTCCACTTT.